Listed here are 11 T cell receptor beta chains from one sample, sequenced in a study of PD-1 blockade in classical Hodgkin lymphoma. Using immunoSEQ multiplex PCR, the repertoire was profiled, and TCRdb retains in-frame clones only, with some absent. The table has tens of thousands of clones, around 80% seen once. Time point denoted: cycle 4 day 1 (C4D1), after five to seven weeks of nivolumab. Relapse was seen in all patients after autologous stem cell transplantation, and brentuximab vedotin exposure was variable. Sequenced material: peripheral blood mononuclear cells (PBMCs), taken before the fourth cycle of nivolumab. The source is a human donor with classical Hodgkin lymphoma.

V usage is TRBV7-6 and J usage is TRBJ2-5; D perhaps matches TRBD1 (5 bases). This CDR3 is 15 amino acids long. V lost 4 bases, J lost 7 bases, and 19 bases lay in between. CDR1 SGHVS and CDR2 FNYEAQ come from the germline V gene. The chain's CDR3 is CASSSTATPRVTQYF. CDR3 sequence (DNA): TGTGCCAGCAGCTCGACAGCAACGCCAAGAGTGACCCAGTACTTC.

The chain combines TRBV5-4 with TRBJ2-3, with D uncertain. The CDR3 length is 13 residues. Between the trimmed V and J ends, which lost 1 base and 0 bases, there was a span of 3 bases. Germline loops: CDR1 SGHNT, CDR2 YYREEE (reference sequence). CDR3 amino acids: CASSLWSTDTQYF. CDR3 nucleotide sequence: TGTGCCAGCAGCTTGTGGAGCACAGATACGCAGTATTTT. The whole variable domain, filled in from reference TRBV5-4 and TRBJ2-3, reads ETGVTQSPTHLIKTRGQQVTLRCSSQSGHNTVSWYQQALGQGPQFIFQYYREEENGRGNFPPRFSGLQFPNYSSELNVNALELDDSALYLCASSLWSTDTQYFGPGTRLTVL.

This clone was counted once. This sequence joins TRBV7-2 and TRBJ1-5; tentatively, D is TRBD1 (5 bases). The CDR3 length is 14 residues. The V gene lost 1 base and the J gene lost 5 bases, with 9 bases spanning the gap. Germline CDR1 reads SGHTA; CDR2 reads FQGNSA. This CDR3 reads CASSLGQGYQPQHF. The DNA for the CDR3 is TGTGCCAGCAGCTTAGGGCAGGGTTATCAGCCCCAGCATTTT. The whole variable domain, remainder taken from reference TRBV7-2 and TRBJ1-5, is GAGVSQSPSNKVTEKGKDVELRCDPISGHTALYWYRQSLGQGLEFLIYFQGNSAPDKSGLPSDRFSAERTGGSVSTLTIQRTQQEDSAVYLCASSLGQGYQPQHFGDGTRLSIL.

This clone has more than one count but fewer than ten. CDR3 in DNA: TGTGCCAGCAGTGAACCACCAGCGCAAGAGACCCAGTACTTC. Translation: CASSEPPAQETQYF. The chain is built from TRBV6-1 and TRBJ2-5; no definite D call. Between the trimmed V and J ends, which lost 2 bases and 2 bases, there was a span of 9 bases. This CDR3 is built from 14 residues. Germline-derived CDR1 and CDR2 are MNHNS and SASEGT.

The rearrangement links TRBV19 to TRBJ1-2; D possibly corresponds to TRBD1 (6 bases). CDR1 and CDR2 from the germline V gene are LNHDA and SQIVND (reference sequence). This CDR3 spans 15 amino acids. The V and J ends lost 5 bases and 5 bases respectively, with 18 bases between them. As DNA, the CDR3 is TGTGCCAGTAGTCCACAAGACAGGTCCTATTATGGCTACACCTTC. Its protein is CASSPQDRSYYGYTF.

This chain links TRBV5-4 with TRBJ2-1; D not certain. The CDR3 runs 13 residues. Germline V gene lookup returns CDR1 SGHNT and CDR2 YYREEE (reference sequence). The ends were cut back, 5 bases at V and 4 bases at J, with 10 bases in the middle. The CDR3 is CASSSTLYNEQFF. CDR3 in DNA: TGTGCCAGCAGTTCTACCCTTTACAATGAGCAGTTCTTC.

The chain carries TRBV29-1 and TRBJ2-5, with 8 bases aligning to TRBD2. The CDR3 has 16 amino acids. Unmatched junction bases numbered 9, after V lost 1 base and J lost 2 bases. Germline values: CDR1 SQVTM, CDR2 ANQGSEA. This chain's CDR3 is CSVEGTSGLPQETQYF. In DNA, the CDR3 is TGCAGCGTTGAAGGAACTAGCGGATTACCACAAGAGACCCAGTACTTC. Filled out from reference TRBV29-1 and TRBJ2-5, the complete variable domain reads SAVISQKPSRDICQRGTSLTIQCQVDSQVTMMFWYRQQPGQSLTLIATANQGSEATYESGFVIDKFPISRPNLTFSTLTVSNMSPEDSSIYLCSVEGTSGLPQETQYFGPGTRLLVL.

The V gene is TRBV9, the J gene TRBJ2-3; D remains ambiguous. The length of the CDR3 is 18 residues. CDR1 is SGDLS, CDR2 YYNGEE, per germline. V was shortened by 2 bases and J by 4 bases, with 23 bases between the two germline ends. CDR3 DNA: TGTGCCAGCAGCGTTGCCCAAACCTTCTCGCGATTGGCAGATACGCAGTATTTT. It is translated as CASSVAQTFSRLADTQYF.

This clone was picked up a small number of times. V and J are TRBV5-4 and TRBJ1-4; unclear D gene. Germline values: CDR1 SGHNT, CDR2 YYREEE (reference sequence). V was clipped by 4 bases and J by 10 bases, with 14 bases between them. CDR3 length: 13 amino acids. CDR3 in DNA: TGTGCCAGCAGCCCAGAAGGCCCAGGAAAACTGTTTTTT. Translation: CASSPEGPGKLFF.

This CDR3 is CASRGDRGNYGYTF. CDR3 DNA sequence: TGTGCCAGCAGGGGGGACAGGGGGAACTATGGCTACACCTTC. The V and J genes are TRBV2 and TRBJ1-2; 11 bases are shared with TRBD1. The CDR3 runs to 14 residues. Trimming removed 6 bases from V and 2 bases from J; junction bases left unmatched: 2. Germline values: CDR1 SNHLY, CDR2 FYNNEI.

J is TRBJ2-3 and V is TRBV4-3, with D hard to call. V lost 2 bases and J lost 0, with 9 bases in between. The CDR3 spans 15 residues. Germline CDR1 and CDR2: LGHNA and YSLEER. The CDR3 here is CASSQLSASTDTQYF. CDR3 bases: TGCGCCAGCAGCCAATTATCTGCTAGCACAGATACGCAGTATTTT.